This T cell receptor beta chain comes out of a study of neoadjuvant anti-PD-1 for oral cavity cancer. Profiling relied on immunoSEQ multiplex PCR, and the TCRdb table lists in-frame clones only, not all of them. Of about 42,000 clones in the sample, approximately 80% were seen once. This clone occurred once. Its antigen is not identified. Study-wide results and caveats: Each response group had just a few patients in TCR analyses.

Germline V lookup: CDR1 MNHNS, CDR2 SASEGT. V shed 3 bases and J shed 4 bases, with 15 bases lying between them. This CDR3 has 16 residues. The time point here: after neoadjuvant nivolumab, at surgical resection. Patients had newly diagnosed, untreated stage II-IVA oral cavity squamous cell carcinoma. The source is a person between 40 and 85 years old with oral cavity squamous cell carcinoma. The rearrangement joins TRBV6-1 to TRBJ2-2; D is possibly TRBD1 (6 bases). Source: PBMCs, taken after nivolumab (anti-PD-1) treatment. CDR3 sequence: CASSDSARGSTGELFF. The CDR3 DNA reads TGTGCCAGCAGTGATTCCGCCAGGGGCAGCACCGGGGAGCTGTTTTTT.